This T cell receptor (beta chain) was profiled in a study of T cell responses to AZD1222 COVID-19 vaccine. General study results and limits: Baseline seropositivity characterized only a handful of AZD1222 recipients. Donors, mostly white British, included more females; clonal diversity was possibly underestimated. The study found Spike-specific TCR breadth and depth rose after two AZD1222 doses.

This CDR3 has 11 residues. With 7 bases removed from V and 4 bases from J, the gap between germline ends came to 7 bases. Germline CDR1 reads MNHEY; CDR2 reads SVGAGI. Comment on this clone: Its antigen is still unknown.

Profiling relied on immunoSEQ multiplex PCR, and the TCRdb table lists in-frame clones only, not all of them. The data hold about 120,000 clones, with around 91% observed a single time. The V gene is TRBV6-5, the J gene TRBJ1-1; maybe TRBD1 (6 bases). The sample consisted of peripheral blood, taken on day 0 of AZD1222 vaccination. This TCR derives from an adult in good health. CDR3 in amino acids: CASKGGTEAFF. DNA of the CDR3: TGTGCCAGCAAAGGGGGCACTGAAGCTTTCTTT.